These 10 T cell receptor beta chains share one sample of origin, sequenced in a study of T cell repertoires in cytomegalovirus infection. Each CDR3 protein gets one entry after TCRdb re-called the reads with MiXCR. The data hold about 130,000 distinct CDR3 sequences, with roughly 9% observed a single time. Sequences were obtained from PBMCs. Receptors originate from a human donor in good health (CMV status not recorded). Some clones in this sample may be carry-over from other donors' samples.

The sample holds many counts of this clonotype. The rearrangement joins TRBV7-9 to TRBJ2-5; perhaps D is TRBD1 or TRBD2 (5 bases each). Germline values: CDR1 SEHNR, CDR2 FQNEAQ (reference sequence). The CDR3 runs 15 residues. Trimming took off 5 bases at V and 3 bases at J, with 16 bases between the two ends. CDR3 residues: CASSLIIRGEETQYF. The CDR3 region has the DNA TGTGCCAGCAGCCTAATAATCCGGGGCGAAGAGACCCAGTACTTC. The full variable domain, its missing parts supplied by reference TRBV7-9 and TRBJ2-5, is DTGVSQNPRHKITKRGQNVTFRCDPISEHNRLYWYRQTLGQGPEFLTYFQNEAQLEKSRLLSDRFSAERPKGSFSTLEIQRTEQGDSAMYLCASSLIIRGEETQYFGPGTRLLVL.

The table lists this clonotype with many counts. The V gene is TRBV5-1, the J gene TRBJ1-1; D is uncertain. The V end lost 2 bases, the J end lost 0 bases, and 8 bases lay between the germline ends. Germline V gene lookup returns CDR1 SGHRS and CDR2 YFSETQ. The CDR3 length is 14 residues. The CDR3 loop reads CASSFGSVNTEAFF. The CDR3 bases are TGCGCCAGCAGCTTCGGATCAGTGAACACTGAAGCTTTCTTT.

This clonotype was detected many times. The V gene is TRBV14, the J gene TRBJ1-3, with D possibly being TRBD1 (5 bases). This CDR3 region has 15 residues. The V gene lost 4 bases and the J gene lost 4 bases, with 14 bases spanning the gap. The germline CDR1 and CDR2 sequences are SGHDN and FVKESK. CDR3 nucleotide sequence: TGTGCCAGCAGCCTTACAGGAGCCGGGGGAAACACCATATATTTT. Its protein is CASSLTGAGGNTIYF.

This clonotype was recorded at least ten times. The J gene is TRBJ1-1, the V gene TRBV7-2; 7 bases are a match to TRBD1. Trimming at V came to 3 bases and at J to 1 base, leaving 5 bases not matched to a gene. This CDR3 has 15 residues. Germline V gene lookup returns CDR1 SGHTA and CDR2 FQGNSA. CDR3 nucleotides: TGTGCCAGCAGCTTTCGAGGGGGCGCGAACACTGAAGCTTTCTTT. It encodes CASSFRGGANTEAFF.

This clonotype was observed many times. The gene calls are TRBV2 and TRBJ2-3; D is undetermined. Trimming cost V 3 bases and J 8 bases, with 12 bases left between them. The CDR3 extends over 13 amino acids. Looked up from germline, CDR1 is SNHLY and CDR2 is FYNNEI. CDR3 DNA sequence: TGTGCCAGCAGTGACCCAACGCTGGGTACGCAGTATTTT. It specifies CASSDPTLGTQYF.

This clonotype was recorded at least ten times. V and J are TRBV28 and TRBJ2-6; 8 nucleotides line up with TRBD1. The germline V gene encodes CDR1 MDHEN and CDR2 SYDVKM. The CDR3 consists of 17 residues. The J segment lost 2 bases and the V segment lost 4 bases, leaving 7 bases of the junction unmatched. CDR3 loop: CASSSGTGLTGANVLTF. Here the CDR3 DNA reads TGTGCCAGCAGTTCCGGGACAGGATTAACTGGGGCCAACGTCCTGACTTTC.

This clonotype has a handful of counts. This rearrangement joins TRBV20-1 to TRBJ2-5; D could derive from TRBD1 or TRBD2 (7 bases each). The CDR3 runs to 13 residues. Germline CDR1 reads DFQATT; CDR2 reads SNEGSKA (reference sequence). V was cut by 6 bases and J by 4 bases, with 15 bases left in between. This CDR3 reads CSADDREGETQYF. The CDR3 nucleotides are TGCAGTGCCGATGACAGGGAGGGAGAGACCCAGTACTTC.

Ten or more counts support this clonotype. J is TRBJ1-2 and V is TRBV12-3 or TRBV12-4, with D possibly matching TRBD1 (5 bases). This CDR3 has 14 amino acids. V lost 6 bases, J lost 8 bases, and 19 bases lay in between. CDR3 sequence reads: CASSDGGGKWGYTF. DNA for the CDR3: TGTGCCAGCAGCGACGGGGGAGGCAAGTGGGGCTACACCTTC.

This clonotype was picked up many times. The chain links TRBV12-3 or TRBV12-4 to TRBJ2-3; D remains unclear. The ends were cut back, 7 bases at V and 2 bases at J, with 10 bases in the middle. CDR3 length: 13 residues. The CDR3 DNA follows: TGTGCCAGCACCAATGCGTTCACAGATACGCAGTATTTT. This sequence encodes CASTNAFTDTQYF.

The table lists this clonotype with many counts. This rearrangement joins TRBV2 to TRBJ2-3; D is perhaps TRBD2 (7 bases). Germline assignment: CDR1 SNHLY and CDR2 FYNNEI. V shed 7 bases and J shed 5 bases, with 19 bases lying between them. The CDR3 has 15 amino acids. CDR3 sequence (DNA): TGTGCCAGCACCGGGGAGGGAGGGGGGGGAGATACGCAGTATTTT. Its protein product is CASTGEGGGGDTQYF.